This is a list of T cell receptor beta chains from one sample in a study of shared clonotypes between healthy human individuals. Sequenced by immunoSEQ multiplex PCR; TCRdb stores in-frame clones only, minus some. The sample records approximately 980,000 clones, roughly 72% being singletons. The material sequenced was memory CD4+ T cells sorted from blood. All receptors come from a man aged 18 to 29 in good health. Both conserved end residues are part of each CDR3. The order of the fields is CDR3 protein, CDR3 DNA, D gene, V gene, J gene, clone size. A D gene is named only where the DNA matches it firmly. Size is omitted from some rows. Given values are once, few, many or a class for expanded clones.

CDR3aa: CAISERDGYTF; CDR3nt: TGTGCCATCAGTGAACGGGACGGCTACACCTTC; d_gene: -; v_gene: TRBV10-3; j_gene: TRBJ1-2; abundance: few
CDR3aa: CASSVRDTGYTF; CDR3nt: TGTGCCAGCAGCGTCCGGGACACTGGCTACACCTTC; d_gene: -; v_gene: TRBV9; j_gene: TRBJ1-2; abundance: -
CDR3aa: CASSPLRAGISYEQYF; CDR3nt: TGTGCCAGCTCACCACTACGGGCAGGGATAAGCTACGAGCAGTACTTC; d_gene: -; v_gene: TRBV18; j_gene: TRBJ2-7; abundance: -
CDR3aa: CAWSGGGAYEQYF; CDR3nt: TGTGCCTGGAGCGGTGGGGGAGCCTACGAGCAGTACTTC; d_gene: -; v_gene: TRBV30; j_gene: TRBJ2-7; abundance: -
CDR3aa: CASALPSGGGYEQYF; CDR3nt: TGTGCCAGCGCGCTCCCTAGCGGGGGGGGCTACGAGCAGTACTTC; d_gene: TRBD2; v_gene: TRBV13; j_gene: TRBJ2-7; abundance: -
CDR3aa: CASSPAGQQYEQYF; CDR3nt: TGCGCCAGCAGCCCCGCCGGGCAACAATACGAGCAGTACTTC; d_gene: -; v_gene: TRBV5-1; j_gene: TRBJ2-7; abundance: -
CDR3aa: CAWGREGNTGELFF; CDR3nt: TGTGCCTGGGGGCGGGAGGGGAACACCGGGGAGCTGTTTTTT; d_gene: TRBD2; v_gene: TRBV30; j_gene: TRBJ2-2; abundance: once
CDR3aa: CAIGPFYEQYF; CDR3nt: TGTGCCATTGGACCTTTCTACGAGCAGTACTTC; d_gene: -; v_gene: TRBV10-3; j_gene: TRBJ2-7; abundance: -
CDR3aa: CASTSGRGSGSGYTF; CDR3nt: TGTGCCAGCACATCGGGTCGTGGGTCGGGATCGGGCTACACCTTC; d_gene: -; v_gene: TRBV6-1; j_gene: TRBJ1-2; abundance: -
CDR3aa: CASSRSGTWGEKLFF; CDR3nt: TGTGCCAGCAGTCGCTCCGGGACTTGGGGTGAAAAACTGTTTTTT; d_gene: -; v_gene: TRBV6-5; j_gene: TRBJ1-4; abundance: -
CDR3aa: CASSPPPSSGESGKLFF; CDR3nt: TGTGCCAGCTCACCACCCCCCAGCTCTGGGGAGTCTGGAAAACTGTTTTTT; d_gene: -; v_gene: TRBV18; j_gene: TRBJ1-4; abundance: -
CDR3aa: CASSLAAGYEQYF; CDR3nt: TGTGCCAGCAGCTTAGCGGCAGGGTACGAGCAGTACTTC; d_gene: -; v_gene: TRBV7-8; j_gene: TRBJ2-7; abundance: -
CDR3aa: CAATVSSNSPLHF; CDR3nt: TGTGCCGCAACCGTGAGCAGTAATTCACCCCTCCACTTT; d_gene: -; v_gene: TRBV30; j_gene: TRBJ1-6; abundance: -
CDR3aa: CASSPTSGSYEQYF; CDR3nt: TGTGCCAGCAGTCCAACTAGCGGGAGCTACGAGCAGTACTTC; d_gene: TRBD2; v_gene: TRBV27; j_gene: TRBJ2-7; abundance: few
CDR3aa: CAVSRVNYGYTF; CDR3nt: TGTGCCGTAAGCAGGGTAAACTATGGCTACACCTTC; d_gene: -; v_gene: TRBV6-5; j_gene: TRBJ1-2; abundance: few